These 20 T cell receptor beta chains were all obtained from the same sample, sequenced in a study of a mutant IDH1 vaccine in newly diagnosed glioma. The data were produced by immunoSEQ multiplex PCR, yet TCRdb's version contains in-frame clones alone and is incomplete. Among approximately 81,000 clones listed, 65% to 90% were seen once. For these receptors, no antigen is known. This sample's time point: week 23, last vaccination. Each vaccine dose was 300 ug of mutant IDH1 20-mer peptide, with topical imiquimod. Here the sequenced sample was PBMCs, taken from a glioma patient whose treatment included an IDH1 peptide vaccine. These receptor sequences come from a man aged 25-45 years with glioma. Some clones in this sample may be carry-over from other donors' samples.

This rearrangement joins TRBV18 to TRBJ2-3; no clear D gene. This CDR3 is 11 amino acids long. CDR1 and CDR2 (germline): KGHSH, LQKENI. V was trimmed by 8 bases and J by 2 bases, leaving 5 bases between them. For the CDR3, the DNA is TGTGCCAGCACCTCCACAGATACGCAGTATTTT. Protein product: CASTSTDTQYF.

J is TRBJ1-5 and V is TRBV16; 10 nucleotides align to TRBD1. This CDR3 has 17 amino acids. J gave up 6 bases and V 0 bases, and 8 bases lay outside the gene matches. Germline assignment: CDR1 KGHSY and CDR2 FQNENV. The CDR3, as DNA: TGTGCCAGCAGCCAATCAGCGGGACAGGGGACTGTTCAGCCCCAGCATTTT. It specifies CASSQSAGQGTVQPQHF. Full variable domain (missing parts from reference TRBV16 and TRBJ1-5): GEEVAQTPKHLVRGEGQKAKLYCAPIKGHSYVFWYQQVLKNEFKFLISFQNENVFDETGMPKERFSAKCLPNSPCSLEIQATKLEDSAVYFCASSQSAGQGTVQPQHFGDGTRLSIL.

This chain uses TRBV30 with TRBJ2-1, with D perhaps assigned TRBD1 or TRBD2 (7 bases each). The germline V gene has CDR1 GTSNPN and CDR2 SVGIG (reference sequence). The CDR3 length is 15 residues. V was pared by 4 bases and J by 0 bases, with 13 bases between. CDR3 sequence (DNA): TGTGCCTGGACAGGGGGGGGCTCCTCCTACAATGAGCAGTTCTTC. It codes for CAWTGGGSSYNEQFF.

This chain joins TRBV30 and TRBJ1-2; the D gene is possibly TRBD1 (6 bases). The CDR3 is 13 residues long. CDR1 GTSNPN and CDR2 SVGIG come from the germline V gene (reference sequence). The V and J ends lost 3 bases and 3 bases respectively, with 11 bases between them. CDR3 sequence reads: CAWSAGQHYGYTF. DNA for the CDR3: TGTGCCTGGAGCGCCGGACAGCACTATGGCTACACCTTC.

V is TRBV5-1 and J is TRBJ1-3; 7 positions agree with TRBD1. V gave up 4 bases and J gave up 2 bases; unmatched junction bases: 3. From germline, CDR1 is SGHRS and CDR2 YFSETQ. This CDR3 spans 14 amino acids. CDR3 DNA: TGCGCCAGCAGCAACAGGGGAACTGGAAACACCATATATTTT. This encodes CASSNRGTGNTIYF.

This clone is a singleton in its sample. The V and J genes are TRBV5-4 and TRBJ2-3, with a tentative D call TRBD2 (5 bases). This CDR3 is 16 amino acids long. V lost 1 base to trimming and J lost 0 bases, with 12 bases between them. Germline-derived CDR1 and CDR2 are SGHNT and YYREEE (reference sequence). CDR3 amino acids: CASSLRVAFSTDTQYF. The CDR3 region has the DNA TGTGCCAGCAGCTTGCGTGTAGCGTTTAGCACAGATACGCAGTATTTT. The whole variable domain, filled in from reference TRBV5-4 and TRBJ2-3, reads ETGVTQSPTHLIKTRGQQVTLRCSSQSGHNTVSWYQQALGQGPQFIFQYYREEENGRGNFPPRFSGLQFPNYSSELNVNALELDDSALYLCASSLRVAFSTDTQYFGPGTRLTVL.

The J gene is TRBJ2-1, the V gene TRBV5-6, with 8 bases matching TRBD2. This CDR3 has 15 residues. Germline lookup yields CDR1 SGHDT and CDR2 YYEEEE. V lost 0 bases and J lost 8; bases outside the gene matches: 7. CDR3 nucleotides: TGTGCCAGCAGCTTGGGTAGCGGGATGGTGTATGAGCAGTTCTTC. Its translation is CASSLGSGMVYEQFF.

This clone appeared a few times. The V and J genes are TRBV2 and TRBJ1-2; D ambiguous. The V end lost 3 bases, the J end lost 7 bases, and 12 bases lay between the germline ends. Germline CDR1 is SNHLY and CDR2 is FYNNEI. The CDR3 extends over 13 amino acids. The CDR3 region is CASSDLARSGYTF. The CDR3 bases are TGTGCCAGCAGTGATCTCGCGCGCTCTGGCTACACCTTC.

The V gene is TRBV6-5, the J gene TRBJ1-5, with D hard to call. Germline V lookup: CDR1 MNHEY, CDR2 SVGAGI. CDR3 length: 15 amino acids. V was trimmed by 6 bases and J by 5 bases, leaving 17 bases between them. Here the CDR3 reads CASSPRIRADQPQHF. As DNA, the CDR3 is TGTGCCAGCAGCCCCCGGATAAGAGCGGATCAGCCCCAGCATTTT.

The chain joins TRBV7-9 to TRBJ2-7; 7 bases are a match to TRBD2. V lost 4 bases to trimming and J lost 0 bases; unmatched junction nucleotides: 0. The CDR3 sequence is 13 residues long. Germline CDR1 SEHNR, CDR2 FQNEAQ (reference sequence). The DNA for the CDR3 is TGTGCCAGCAGCTGGACTAGCTCCTACGAGCAGTACTTC. The encoded protein is CASSWTSSYEQYF.

CDR3 loop: CASSPRTSGQETQYF. The DNA of the CDR3 is TGTGCCAGCAGTCCCAGGACTTCAGGGCAAGAGACCCAGTACTTC. This chain uses TRBV27 with TRBJ2-5; TRBD1 or TRBD2 may be the D gene (5 bases each). The CDR3 covers 15 residues. V gave up 5 bases and J gave up 2 bases, with 15 bases separating them. The V gene's germline CDR1 is MNHEY and CDR2 SMNVEV (reference sequence).

V gene TRBV2 combines with J gene TRBJ2-5; D possibly matches TRBD1 or TRBD2 (5 bases each). V lost 6 bases to trimming and J lost 5 bases, with 10 bases between them. Germline V gene data show CDR1 as SNHLY and CDR2 as FYNNEI. The CDR3 runs to 12 residues. The CDR3 here is CASRGDGETQYF. The CDR3 region has the DNA TGTGCCAGCAGGGGGGACGGGGAGACCCAGTACTTC.

V gene TRBV7-9 combines with J gene TRBJ2-1; D is uncertain. CDR3 length: 12 residues. Trimming shortened V by 5 bases and J by 6 bases, and 8 bases separated the two germline ends. Germline V gene data show CDR1 as SEHNR and CDR2 as FQNEAQ (reference sequence). CDR3 bases: TGTGCCAGCAGCAAAACACTCAATGAGCAGTTCTTC. Protein: CASSKTLNEQFF.

V gene TRBV30 combines with J gene TRBJ1-4; D not resolved. CDR1 is GTSNPN and CDR2 is SVGIG in the germline V gene (reference sequence). V lost 6 bases and J lost 12, with 20 bases in between. This CDR3 is built from 13 residues. The CDR3 DNA is TGTGCCTGCATGACTTCTAAGGATTTTGAACTGTTTTTT. As protein: CACMTSKDFELFF.

V gene TRBV6-5 combines with J gene TRBJ2-2, with D hard to call. The CDR3 length is 15 residues. Germline lookup yields CDR1 MNHEY and CDR2 SVGAGI. With 3 bases removed from V and 6 bases from J, the gap between germline ends came to 14 bases. The CDR3 region has the DNA TGTGCCAGCAGTTATTTCCTAAGAGGTTCCGGGGAGCTGTTTTTT. This codes for CASSYFLRGSGELFF.

The chain recombines TRBV5-1 with TRBJ1-1; TRBD1 agrees at 10 bases. Germline-derived CDR1 and CDR2 are SGHRS and YFSETQ. This CDR3 comprises 14 residues. V shed 0 bases, J shed 9 bases, and the junction held 5 bases outside the gene matches. This CDR3 reads CASSLGLDRGQAFF. The CDR3 region has the DNA TGCGCCAGCAGCTTGGGTCTTGACAGGGGGCAAGCTTTCTTT. Complete variable domain (other parts from reference TRBV5-1 and TRBJ1-1): KAGVTQTPRYLIKTRGQQVTLSCSPISGHRSVSWYQQTPGQGLQFLFEYFSETQRNKGNFPGRFSGRQFSNSRSEMNVSTLELGDSALYLCASSLGLDRGQAFFGQGTRLTVV.

The V call is TRBV10-3, the J call TRBJ2-7, with TRBD2 matching 11 bases. In germline, CDR1 is ENHRY, CDR2 SYGVKD. J gave up 3 bases and V 10 bases, and 14 bases lay outside the gene matches. This CDR3 is 16 amino acids long. CDR3 in DNA: TGTGCCACCACTGGGGCCGGGACTAGCGGTAACTACGAGCAGTACTTC. Its translation: CATTGAGTSGNYEQYF.

This CDR3 is CASSKGGVADTQYF. CDR3 in DNA: TGTGCCAGCAGCAAGGGGGGTGTCGCAGATACGCAGTATTTT. The chain recombines TRBV11-3 with TRBJ2-3; D tentatively fits TRBD1 or TRBD2 (6 bases each). The CDR3 contains 14 residues. Looked up from germline, CDR1 is SGHNT and CDR2 is YENEEA. Deletions cut 5 bases from V and 4 bases from J, with 13 bases between. The full variable domain, its missing parts supplied by reference TRBV11-3 and TRBJ2-3, is EAGVVQSPRYKIIEKKQPVAFWCNPISGHNTLYWYLQNLGQGPELLIRYENEEAVDDSQLPKDRFSAERLKGVDSTLKIQPAELGDSAVYLCASSKGGVADTQYFGPGTRLTVL.

This clone was seen only once. The rearrangement joins TRBV28 to TRBJ1-1; D is unresolved. Germline V lookup: CDR1 MDHEN, CDR2 SYDVKM. Deletions cut 4 bases from V and 3 bases from J, with 18 bases between. The CDR3 sequence is 16 residues long. CDR3 in DNA: TGTGCCAGCAGTTCGCCGGGTTGGGCCCTCTACACTGAAGCTTTCTTT. It specifies CASSSPGWALYTEAFF.

V and J are TRBV23-1 and TRBJ1-5, with 7 bases identical to TRBD1. TRBV23-1 is reported as an ORF; its role is uncertain. The CDR3 extends over 17 amino acids. With 0 bases clipped from V and 3 bases from J, the junction kept 8 bases outside the gene matches. The CDR3 region is CASSQSTGRGVNQPQHF. The CDR3 nucleotides are TGCGCCAGCAGTCAATCGACGGGCAGGGGGGTCAATCAGCCCCAGCATTTT.